A single sample is the source of the 10 T cell receptor beta chains below, sequenced in a study of cytomegalovirus exposure and HLA in healthy donors. PCR employed 60 Vbeta and 13 Jbeta primers. Only in-frame clones appear in the TCRdb table, and some are missing; sequencing was by immunoSEQ multiplex PCR. The repertoire includes approximately 150,000 clones, approximately 71% of them detected once, and over 4% sits in the top ten. The sample taken for sequencing was PBMCs. These receptors were taken from a male donor in good health and CMV-seronegative.

The chain links TRBV4-2 to TRBJ2-2; 7 bases map to TRBD1. V was pared by 1 base and J by 7 bases, with 6 bases of the junction left unmatched. Germline-derived CDR1 and CDR2 are LGHNA and YNFKEQ. The CDR3 consists of 15 residues. The CDR3 region has the DNA TGTGCCAGCAGCCAAGGATGGGACAGCCTCGGGGAGCTGTTTTTT. It is translated as CASSQGWDSLGELFF.

The chain uses TRBV2 and TRBJ2-4, with D perhaps TRBD2 (6 bases). Trimming shortened V by 3 bases and J by 2 bases, and 14 bases separated the two germline ends. Germline loops: CDR1 SNHLY, CDR2 FYNNEI. This CDR3 comprises 16 residues. In nucleotides, the CDR3 is TGTGCCAGCAGTGACCCCGTCGGCGGGACCAAAAACATTCAGTACTTC. This codes for CASSDPVGGTKNIQYF. Full variable domain (outside the CDR3, taken from reference TRBV2 and TRBJ2-4): EPEVTQTPSHQVTQMGQEVILRCVPISNHLYFYWYRQILGQKVEFLVSFYNNEISEKSEIFDDQFSVERPDGSNFTLKIRSTKLEDSAMYFCASSDPVGGTKNIQYFGAGTRLSVL.

This chain links TRBV2 with TRBJ2-3, with D unclear. This CDR3 is 11 amino acids long. Germline V CDR1 and CDR2: SNHLY, FYNNEI. V was cut by 7 bases and J by 4 bases, with 6 bases left in between. CDR3 DNA sequence: TGTGCCAGCACCTCAGCAGATACGCAGTATTTT. This gives the protein CASTSADTQYF.

The table lists this clone with a few counts. The chain carries TRBV28 and TRBJ2-7, with 8 positions matching TRBD1. CDR3 size: 16 residues. Germline CDR1 MDHEN, CDR2 SYDVKM. After removal of 3 bases from V and 0 bases from J, the junction contained 7 bases not matched to a gene. As DNA, the CDR3 is TGTGCCAGCAGTTTTCCGACAGGGGCCACCTCCTACGAGCAGTACTTC. This codes for CASSFPTGATSYEQYF.

This clone came up a few times. The V call is TRBV2, the J call TRBJ2-2; 14 nucleotides agree with TRBD2. CDR3 length equals 18 residues. Germline assignment: CDR1 SNHLY and CDR2 FYNNEI. J was trimmed by 7 bases and V by 4 bases; bases with no gene match: 11. The CDR3 loop reads CASSGLAGGLVLVGELFF. The CDR3 DNA sequence: TGTGCCAGCAGTGGACTAGCGGGAGGGCTAGTTTTGGTCGGGGAGCTGTTTTTT.

This chain links TRBV4-2 with TRBJ1-2, with 7 bases lining up with TRBD1. The CDR3 loop spans 14 amino acids. J lost 2 bases, V lost 7 bases, and 7 bases had no gene match. The V gene's germline CDR1 is LGHNA and CDR2 YNFKEQ. This CDR3 reads CASKSDRRNYGYTF. CDR3 bases: TGTGCCAGCAAATCGGACAGGAGAAACTATGGCTACACCTTC.

Remarks on this clone: The junction departs from the called germline gene at one end, perhaps through a read error. The V call is TRBV5-1, the J call TRBJ2-1, with a weak D call TRBD1 (5 bases). Germline values: CDR1 SGHRS, CDR2 YFSETQ. The CDR3 spans 14 residues. The CDR3 loop reads CASTLGQNYNEQFF. The CDR3 nucleotides read TGCGCCAGCACCTTGGGGCAGAATTACAATGAGCAGTTCTTC.

This clone occurred once. The chain links TRBV6-5 to TRBJ2-7; D may be TRBD2 (7 bases). V lost 6 bases and J lost 3, with 18 bases in between. This CDR3 is 15 amino acids long. Germline V lookup: CDR1 MNHEY, CDR2 SVGAGI. The CDR3 spells CASRTGGEGGYEQYF. The CDR3 nucleotides are TGTGCCAGCAGAACGGGGGGAGAGGGGGGCTACGAGCAGTACTTC.

This chain connects TRBV18 to TRBJ1-2; TRBD1 agrees at 7 bases. The CDR3 extends over 13 amino acids. The V gene end was trimmed by 6 bases and the J gene end by 4 bases; junction bases not matched to a gene: 5. In germline, CDR1 is KGHSH, CDR2 LQKENI. This CDR3 reads CASSPGQSYGYTF. DNA for the CDR3: TGTGCCAGCTCTCCGGGACAGAGCTATGGCTACACCTTC.

V usage is TRBV2 and J usage is TRBJ1-1; TRBD1 matches 7 bases. Per the germline V gene, CDR1 is SNHLY and CDR2 is FYNNEI. This CDR3 has 14 amino acids. The V gene end was trimmed by 6 bases and the J gene end by 0 bases; junction bases not matched to a gene: 4. CDR3 coding DNA: TGTGCCAGCAGCGAGGGACAGCTGAACACTGAAGCTTTCTTT. It yields the protein CASSEGQLNTEAFF.